This passage covers 17 T cell receptor beta chains from one sample sequenced in a study of immune cell composition in non-small cell lung cancer. Clones were read by immunoSEQ multiplex PCR, and TCRdb kept only the in-frame ones, dropping some. Here the sample spans over 5,500 clones, under 80% being singletons. Sample: lung tumor tissue. All receptors derive from a human donor with non-small cell lung cancer.

The rearrangement joins TRBV15 to TRBJ2-1; no clear D. The CDR3 runs 13 residues. The V end was cut by 0 bases, the J end by 4 bases, with 4 bases between. The germline CDR1 and CDR2 sequences are LNHNV and YYDKDF (reference sequence). DNA of the CDR3: TGTGCCACCAGCAGAGATCAATACAATGAGCAGTTCTTC. Protein sequence: CATSRDQYNEQFF.

The chain links TRBV29-1 to TRBJ2-7; 8 bases map to TRBD2. V lost 0 bases and J lost 2; bases outside the gene matches: 9. This CDR3 region has 16 residues. CDR1 and CDR2 (germline): SQVTM, ANQGSEA. CDR3 in amino acids: CSVEDLGLAGTYEQYF. The CDR3 DNA follows: TGCAGCGTTGAAGATCTTGGGCTAGCGGGTACCTACGAGCAGTACTTC.

The chain carries TRBV7-2 and TRBJ2-3; 9 nucleotides align to TRBD1. The CDR3 extends over 16 amino acids. Trimming cost V 2 bases and J 1 base; bases outside gene matches: 4. Germline V CDR1 and CDR2: SGHTA, FQGNSA. CDR3 region: CASSLTGGAGTDTQYF. In nucleotides, the CDR3 is TGTGCCAGCAGCTTAACAGGGGGCGCTGGCACAGATACGCAGTATTTT.

The chain has TRBV19 and TRBJ2-7, with D tentatively TRBD2 (6 bases). CDR3 length equals 14 residues. Trimming pared 1 base from V and 4 bases from J, leaving 11 bases between. CDR1 is LNHDA, CDR2 SQIVND, per germline (reference sequence). CDR3: CASSIAGSGYEQYF. The CDR3 DNA is TGTGCCAGTAGTATAGCAGGTAGCGGATACGAGCAGTACTTC.

CDR3 in amino acids: CASSYSMGWDSPLHF. The CDR3 DNA follows: TGTGCCAGCAGTTACTCGATGGGCTGGGATTCACCCCTCCACTTT. The rearrangement uses TRBV6-5 and TRBJ1-6; D remains ambiguous. Germline-derived CDR1 and CDR2 are MNHEY and SVGAGI. This CDR3 is built from 15 residues. V dropped 0 bases and J dropped 8 bases, with 11 bases sitting between them.

This CDR3 reads CASSLRQSNQPQHF. The CDR3 DNA follows: TGTGCCAGCAGCTTGAGACAGTCCAATCAGCCCCAGCATTTT. The chain links TRBV5-6 to TRBJ1-5; a weak D match, TRBD1 (5 bases). The germline CDR1 and CDR2 sequences are SGHDT and YYEEEE. CDR3 length: 14 amino acids. Deletions cut 1 base from V and 3 bases from J, with 8 bases between.

J is TRBJ1-1 and V is TRBV6-6; D may be TRBD1 (5 bases). CDR3 length: 13 amino acids. The V gene lost 6 bases and the J gene lost 4 bases, with 12 bases spanning the gap. Germline assignment: CDR1 MNHNY and CDR2 SVGAGI (reference sequence). CDR3 amino acids: CASRPQGVTEAFF. CDR3 coding DNA: TGTGCCAGCAGGCCGCAGGGTGTCACTGAAGCTTTCTTT.

The V gene is TRBV9, the J gene TRBJ1-1, with TRBD1 as a possible D gene (6 bases). Germline CDR1 reads SGDLS; CDR2 reads YYNGEE. V dropped 2 bases and J dropped 4 bases, with 15 bases sitting between them. CDR3 length: 15 residues. This CDR3 is CASSVFSGVSTEAFF. The CDR3 region has the DNA TGTGCCAGCAGCGTTTTCTCAGGGGTTTCCACTGAAGCTTTCTTT.

The V call is TRBV5-5, the J call TRBJ1-6; tentatively, D is TRBD1 (5 bases). The germline V gene encodes CDR1 SGHKS and CDR2 YYEKEE (reference sequence). CDR3 size: 18 residues. Trimming shortened V by 0 bases and J by 6 bases, and 19 bases separated the two germline ends. CDR3 DNA: TGTGCCAGCAGCTTGGAAGGCACGGGGGGTTTAAGTAATTCACCCCTCCACTTT. Translated: CASSLEGTGGLSNSPLHF.

The chain couples TRBV25-1 to TRBJ2-1, with 9 bases fitting TRBD1. Germline trimming cut 4 bases from V and 5 bases from J; bases unmatched to any gene: 9. CDR3 size: 16 residues. From germline, CDR1 is MGHDK and CDR2 SYGVNS. In DNA form, the CDR3 reads TGTGCCAGCAGTGTCTCGGCCGGGACAGGGAACAATGAGCAGTTCTTC. Its translation is CASSVSAGTGNNEQFF. Full variable domain (outside the CDR3, taken from reference TRBV25-1 and TRBJ2-1): EADIYQTPRYLVIGTGKKITLECSQTMGHDKMYWYQQDPGMELHLIHYSYGVNSTEKGDLSSESTVSRIRTEHFPLTLESARPSHTSQYLCASSVSAGTGNNEQFFGPGTRLTVL.

The V call is TRBV5-1, the J call TRBJ2-5; weak D call: TRBD1 (5 bases). CDR1 SGHRS and CDR2 YFSETQ come from the germline V gene. V dropped 0 bases and J dropped 4 bases, with 16 bases sitting between them. This CDR3 has 16 residues. CDR3 protein: CASSLEGVFSRETQYF. CDR3 coding DNA: TGCGCCAGCAGCTTGGAAGGGGTTTTTTCAAGAGAGACCCAGTACTTC.

The gene calls are TRBV19 and TRBJ2-3; 7 nucleotides agree with TRBD2. CDR3 length equals 15 residues. The trim removed 3 bases at V and 0 bases at J, leaving 3 bases unmatched. Looked up from germline, CDR1 is LNHDA and CDR2 is SQIVND (reference sequence). The CDR3: CASSIGGGSTDTQYF. The CDR3 region has the DNA TGTGCCAGTAGTATTGGGGGGGGTAGCACAGATACGCAGTATTTT.

The CDR3 protein is CASSIDLSTGTGSYGYTF. Written as DNA, the CDR3 is TGTGCCAGTAGTATAGATCTTTCTACCGGGACAGGGAGCTATGGCTACACCTTC. The rearrangement joins TRBV19 to TRBJ1-2; TRBD1 aligns across 9 bases. Germline V gene lookup returns CDR1 LNHDA and CDR2 SQIVND (reference sequence). The CDR3 sequence is 18 residues long. V dropped 0 bases and J dropped 4; count of bases not matched to a gene: 12.

This clone was counted a single time. The chain employs TRBV19 and TRBJ2-1; 9 bases line up with TRBD2. Germline values: CDR1 LNHDA, CDR2 SQIVND (reference sequence). V was clipped by 0 bases and J by 9 bases; unmatched bases: 3. The CDR3 is 14 residues long. CDR3 sequence: CASSIDHSGGEQFF. The CDR3 region has the DNA TGTGCCAGTAGTATAGATCATAGCGGGGGTGAGCAGTTCTTC. The entire variable domain, with the rest obtained from reference TRBV19 and TRBJ2-1, is as follows: DGGITQSPKYLFRKEGQNVTLSCEQNLNHDAMYWYRQDPGQGLRLIYYSQIVNDFQKGDIAEGYSVSREKKESFPLTVTSAQKNPTAFYLCASSIDHSGGEQFFGPGTRLTVL.

The chain recombines TRBV19 with TRBJ1-1, with 8 bases identical to TRBD1. This CDR3 has 15 amino acids. The trim removed 3 bases at V and 5 bases at J, leaving 8 bases unmatched. The V gene's germline CDR1 is LNHDA and CDR2 SQIVND (reference sequence). Here the CDR3 DNA reads TGTGCCAGTAGTATCCCAGGGGGCATTAGTACTGAAGCTTTCTTT. Its translation: CASSIPGGISTEAFF.

The chain couples TRBV18 to TRBJ2-3, with TRBD2 identical over 8 bases. The germline CDR1 and CDR2 sequences are KGHSH and LQKENI. V shed 3 bases, J shed 4 bases, and the junction held 9 bases outside the gene matches. The length of the CDR3 is 16 residues. CDR3 region: CASSPKSGSFSDTQYF. The DNA for the CDR3 is TGTGCCAGCTCACCGAAGAGCGGGAGTTTTTCAGATACGCAGTATTTT.

In this sample, this clone turned up a few times. The chain employs TRBV7-9 and TRBJ1-1; no clear D. The germline gives CDR1 SEHNR, CDR2 FQNEAQ (reference sequence). Trimming removed 3 bases at V and 0 bases at J, with 5 bases between. The CDR3 is made up of 13 amino acids. In nucleotides, the CDR3 is TGTGCCAGCAGCTTCGACATGAACACTGAAGCTTTCTTT. It codes for CASSFDMNTEAFF.